These T cell receptor beta chains were read from a single sample in a study of shared clonotypes between healthy human individuals. Repertoires were generated with immunoSEQ multiplex PCR, while TCRdb's copy carries only in-frame clones and drops some. The repertoire holds 950,000 to 1,100,000 clones, with around 75% as singletons. Material for sequencing was memory CD4+ T cells sorted from blood. These TCRs come from a man younger than 30 in good health. The CDR3 runs from the conserved cysteine through the conserved F or W. The D gene is left open where the match is weak. A row's size may be missing; if present it is once, few, many or a size class.

>.|TRBV18|.|TRBJ2-6
CASSPASGQPSGANVLTF
TGTGCCAGCTCACCAGCGAGCGGGCAGCCCTCTGGGGCCAACGTCCTGACTTTC
>.|TRBV30|.|TRBJ2-3
CAWSPERLGDTQYF
TGTGCCTGGAGTCCTGAACGCCTAGGGGATACGCAGTATTTT
>.|TRBV18|once|TRBJ2-1
CASSPPTLRDEQFF
TGTGCCAGCTCACCACCAACCTTGCGCGATGAGCAGTTCTTC
>TRBD2|TRBV10-3|.|TRBJ2-3
CAISESTRRGGPDTQYF
TGTGCCATCAGTGAGTCAACTCGGCGGGGGGGACCAGATACGCAGTATTTT
>.|TRBV7-2|.|TRBJ1-2
CASSFGFNYGYTF
TGTGCCAGCAGCTTCGGTTTTAACTATGGCTACACCTTC
>TRBD2|TRBV12-5|.|TRBJ2-7
CASGLATGTRGNEQYF
TGTGCTAGTGGTTTGGCCACCGGGACTAGGGGTAACGAGCAGTACTTC
>.|TRBV6-5|.|TRBJ1-2
CASSQDSLVGGYTF
TGTGCCAGCAGTCAGGACAGCCTCGTGGGTGGCTACACCTTC
>TRBD1|TRBV5-1|few|TRBJ2-7
CASRRDDRGTYEQYF
TGCGCCAGCAGGAGAGACGACAGGGGTACCTACGAGCAGTACTTC
>.|TRBV30|once|TRBJ2-1
CAWSRWNEQFF
TGTGCCTGGAGTCGCTGGAATGAGCAGTTCTTC
>.|TRBV6-1|.|TRBJ2-7
CASGDPGASTYEQYF
TGTGCCAGCGGGGATCCGGGCGCGTCTACCTACGAGCAGTACTTC
>.|TRBV7-9|once|TRBJ2-3
CASSRADTQYF
TGTGCCAGCAGCCGGGCAGATACGCAGTATTTT
>.|TRBV5-1|few|TRBJ2-3
CASSSVPTDTQYF
TGCGCCAGCAGCTCGGTCCCCACAGATACGCAGTATTTT
>TRBD1|TRBV15|.|TRBJ2-7
CATSRNRDRGYEQYF
TGTGCCACCAGCAGAAACCGGGACAGGGGATACGAGCAGTACTTC
>TRBD1|TRBV6-5|few|TRBJ2-7
CASSPGTVRNEQYF
TGTGCCAGCAGCCCCGGGACAGTTCGCAACGAGCAGTACTTC
>TRBD1|TRBV9|.|TRBJ1-6
CASSVQGQGNSPLHF
TGTGCCAGCAGCGTTCAAGGACAGGGGAATTCACCCCTCCACTTT
>.|TRBV4-3|many|TRBJ2-3
CASSQGGLVDTQYF
TGCGCCAGCAGCCAAGGGGGACTCGTCGATACGCAGTATTTT
>.|TRBV28|.|TRBJ1-1
CASRQAEADPRLSKAFF
TGTGCCAGCAGACAGGCTGAGGCTGACCCTCGGCTATCAAAAGCTTTCTTT
>.|TRBV19|once|TRBJ2-1
CASSNPTSYNEQFF
TGTGCCAGTAGTAATCCGACTTCCTACAATGAGCAGTTCTTC
>.|TRBV19|few|TRBJ1-1
CASTLRGVNTEAFF
TGTGCCAGTACCCTTAGGGGGGTGAACACTGAAGCTTTCTTT
>.|TRBV18|.|TRBJ2-5
CASSQRRDAQETQYF
TGTGCCAGCTCTCAACGTCGGGATGCACAAGAGACCCAGTACTTC
>TRBD1|TRBV28|once|TRBJ2-7
CASITGAGPYEQYF
TGTGCCAGCATAACAGGGGCCGGACCCTACGAGCAGTACTTC
>TRBD2|TRBV5-1|.|TRBJ2-1
CATSSGGNYNEQFF
TGCGCCACTTCTAGCGGGGGGAACTACAATGAGCAGTTCTTC
>TRBD1|TRBV14|.|TRBJ1-4
CASSHPGQGGYEKLFF
TGTGCCAGCAGCCACCCTGGACAGGGGGGTTATGAAAAACTGTTTTTT
>TRBD2|TRBV7-2|.|TRBJ2-5
CASSLVGGEETQYF
TGTGCCAGCAGCTTAGTGGGAGGGGAAGAGACCCAGTACTTC
>TRBD1|TRBV6-5|once|TRBJ2-7
CASSYPGTGEQYF
TGTGCCAGCAGTTACCCCGGGACAGGCGAGCAGTACTTC
>.|TRBV5-1|.|TRBJ1-2
CASSYGDSRGYTF
TGCGCCAGCAGTTATGGGGATAGTCGTGGCTACACCTTC
>.|TRBV9|few|TRBJ2-1
CASSRPNNEQFF
TGTGCCAGCAGCCGACCCAACAATGAGCAGTTCTTC
>TRBD2|TRBV14|.|TRBJ2-7
CASSPRLAGSYEQYF
TGTGCCAGCAGCCCCCGGCTAGCGGGATCATACGAGCAGTACTTC
>TRBD2|TRBV5-6|.|TRBJ2-5
CASSPPWRGGVETQYF
TGTGCCAGCAGCCCCCCTTGGCGGGGGGGTGTAGAGACCCAGTACTTC
>.|TRBV9|.|TRBJ2-3
CASSVAGRSHQGTDTQYF
TGTGCCAGCAGCGTAGCTGGTCGGTCTCACCAGGGCACAGATACGCAGTATTTT
>.|TRBV7-8|.|TRBJ2-7
CASSPGGPEQYF
TGTGCCAGCAGCCCAGGGGGGCCAGAGCAGTACTTC
>.|TRBV5-1|.|TRBJ2-5
CASSFGPSQETQYF
TGCGCCAGCAGCTTTGGACCTTCCCAAGAGACCCAGTACTTC
>.|TRBV6-5|.|TRBJ1-5
CASGDQPQHF
TGTGCCAGCGGGGACCAGCCCCAGCATTTT
>.|TRBV10-3|.|TRBJ1-3
CAISESGAFGNTIYF
TGTGCCATCAGTGAGTCTGGGGCATTTGGAAACACCATATATTTT
>.|TRBV10-3|.|TRBJ2-3
CAISSGTDTQYF
TGTGCCATCAGCTCAGGCACAGATACGCAGTATTTT
>.|TRBV7-9|.|TRBJ2-1
CASRLLGPSNEQFF
TGTGCCAGCAGGCTTCTGGGACCGAGCAATGAGCAGTTCTTC
>.|TRBV2|.|TRBJ2-6
CASSERFSGANVLTF
TGTGCCAGCAGCGAGAGATTCTCTGGGGCCAACGTCCTGACTTTC
>.|TRBV30|.|TRBJ1-1
CAWSEQAQAFF
TGTGCCTGGAGTGAACAGGCGCAAGCTTTCTTT
>.|TRBV9|once|TRBJ1-1
CASSVGVANEAFF
TGTGCCAGCAGCGTAGGAGTGGCCAATGAAGCTTTCTTT
>.|TRBV19|.|TRBJ1-3
CASSISGLPGNTIYF
TGTGCCAGTAGTATTTCGGGACTTCCTGGAAACACCATATATTTT
>.|TRBV11-2|.|TRBJ2-1
CASSPWTSRGEQFF
TGTGCCAGCAGCCCGTGGACCTCTCGGGGTGAGCAGTTCTTC